A single sample is the source of the 30 T cell receptor beta chains below, sequenced in a study of spatial heterogeneity in lung cancer. TCRdb analysed the 5' RACE reads with MiXCR anew, one entry per CDR3 protein. The sample lists about 23,000 distinct CDR3 sequences, approximately 4.6% seen once, with around 5.2% in the top ten. Time point: sample taken at primary tumor resection. The sample consisted of PBMCs, taken at surgery. The receptors here all came from a male donor with early-stage non-small cell lung cancer.

The table lists this clonotype with many counts. The CDR3 is CASSRYRGRNTGELFF. As DNA, the CDR3 is TGTGCCAGCAGTCGATACAGAGGAAGAAACACCGGGGAGCTGTTTTTT. V usage is TRBV28 and J usage is TRBJ2-2, with D unclear. Trimming cost V 5 bases and J 2 bases, with 15 bases left between them. Germline loops: CDR1 MDHEN, CDR2 SYDVKM. This CDR3 is built from 16 residues.

The chain has TRBV29-1 and TRBJ2-1, with 8 bases fitting TRBD2. The CDR3 sequence is 14 residues long. Germline V CDR1 and CDR2: SQVTM, ANQGSEA. Trimming at V came to 5 bases and at J to 5 bases, leaving 8 bases not matched to a gene. The CDR3 spells CSVPVGGDHNEQFF. In DNA form, the CDR3 reads TGCAGCGTTCCAGTCGGGGGGGACCACAATGAGCAGTTCTTC.

Ten or more counts support this clonotype. V is TRBV6-6 and J is TRBJ2-7, with TRBD1 as a possible D gene (6 bases). The CDR3 is 15 amino acids. Trimming removed 6 bases from V and 6 bases from J, with 21 bases in between. Germline lookup yields CDR1 MNHNY and CDR2 SVGAGI (reference sequence). Written as DNA, the CDR3 is TGTGCCAGCAGCAACGTCCGGACAGACACTCTCGAGCAGTACTTC. Translated, it gives CASSNVRTDTLEQYF.

This clonotype was seen repeatedly, ten times or more. This chain connects TRBV6-6 to TRBJ2-7; 7 bases fit TRBD2. Germline V gene sequence: CDR1 MNHNY, CDR2 SVGAGI (reference sequence). The CDR3 length is 13 residues. Losses at the gene ends were 2 bases for V and 3 bases for J; bases not matched to a gene: 1. The chain's CDR3 is CASSYERDYEQYF. The CDR3 nucleotides read TGTGCCAGCAGTTACGAGCGGGACTACGAGCAGTACTTC.

The sample holds a few counts of this clonotype. The chain couples TRBV30 to TRBJ2-1, with 11 bases fitting TRBD2. With V trimmed by 0 bases and J by 9 bases, 13 bases remained unmatched. Germline CDR1 is GTSNPN and CDR2 is SVGIG (reference sequence). This CDR3 is 17 amino acids long. CDR3 loop: CAWSVLGLAGRYGEQFF. The CDR3 DNA reads as TGTGCCTGGAGTGTACTCGGACTAGCGGGTCGATACGGTGAGCAGTTCTTC.

This clonotype was seen repeatedly, ten times or more. V gene TRBV11-2 combines with J gene TRBJ2-7, with 7 bases identical to TRBD2. CDR3 length: 15 amino acids. CDR1 is SGHAT, CDR2 FQNNGV, per germline. Trimming cost V 1 base and J 5 bases; bases outside gene matches: 8. As DNA, the CDR3 is TGTGCCAGCAGCTTAGTTGGCGGGAGTGGCCACGAGCAGTACTTC. Protein product: CASSLVGGSGHEQYF.

This clonotype came up many times. V gene TRBV7-2 combines with J gene TRBJ1-1; possible D gene TRBD1, 5 bases. The CDR3 contains 14 residues. V shed 7 bases and J shed 3 bases, with 15 bases lying between them. Germline V gene lookup returns CDR1 SGHTA and CDR2 FQGNSA. CDR3 residues: CASKGRVGYTEAFF. CDR3 DNA: TGTGCCAGCAAGGGCAGGGTGGGTTACACTGAAGCTTTCTTT.

This clonotype appeared many times. The rearrangement uses TRBV21-1 and TRBJ2-5; the table's D call TRBD1 went unverified against the DNA. TRBV21-1 is annotated as a pseudogene. This CDR3 has 15 amino acids. CDR3 in DNA: TGTGCCAGCAGCAATGGGGAGGGGGCCTCGGAGACCCAGTACTTC. This translates into CASSNGEGASETQYF.

This clonotype is categorized as medium-sized. This chain links TRBV20-1 with TRBJ2-7; no clear D gene. Trimming took 0 bases from V and 4 from J, leaving 4 bases between them. The CDR3 covers 11 residues. Per germline, CDR1 DFQATT and CDR2 SNEGSKA (reference sequence). This chain's CDR3 is CSARDLYEQYF. The CDR3 DNA reads TGCAGTGCTAGAGATCTGTACGAGCAGTACTTC.

This clonotype was picked up many times. The chain uses TRBV7-2 and TRBJ2-3; 10 bases line up with TRBD1. V dropped 5 bases and J dropped 6; count of bases not matched to a gene: 5. Per germline, CDR1 SGHTA and CDR2 FQGNSA. This CDR3 has 14 residues. The CDR3 coding sequence is TGTGCCAGCAGCCGGGACAGGGGTGGCGATACGCAGTATTTT. Protein: CASSRDRGGDTQYF.

This clonotype was picked up many times. The chain recombines TRBV20-1 with TRBJ2-7; 12 bases line up with TRBD2. The CDR3 length is 15 residues. Germline V gene lookup returns CDR1 DFQATT and CDR2 SNEGSKA (reference sequence). After removal of 5 bases from V and 5 bases from J, the junction contained 10 bases not matched to a gene. The CDR3 DNA reads as TGCAGTGCTCCACTTAGGACTAGCGGGATTAACGAGCAGTACTTC. Amino acids: CSAPLRTSGINEQYF.

This clonotype was recorded at least ten times. This chain joins TRBV14 and TRBJ2-1, with a tentative D call TRBD2 (6 bases). The V end was cut by 8 bases, the J end by 6 bases, with 14 bases between. The V gene's germline CDR1 is SGHDN and CDR2 FVKESK. This CDR3 has 13 amino acids. CDR3 in amino acids: CASGKYGSNEQFF. Written as DNA, the CDR3 is TGTGCCAGCGGGAAATACGGGAGCAATGAGCAGTTCTTC. Supplemented by reference TRBV14 and TRBJ2-1, the full variable domain reads EAGVTQFPSHSVIEKGQTVTLRCDPISGHDNLYWYRRVMGKEIKFLLHFVKESKQDESGMPNNRFLAERTGGTYSTLKVQPAELEDSGVYFCASGKYGSNEQFFGPGTRLTVL.

This clonotype was observed at least ten times. The chain carries TRBV6-2 or TRBV6-3 and TRBJ2-7; 10 bases are shared with TRBD2. Germline values: CDR1 MNHEY, CDR2 SVGEGT. Trimming took 8 bases from V and 6 from J; bases not matched to a gene: 13. This CDR3 is 15 amino acids long. The CDR3 is CASGQTGLAQGEQYF. The CDR3 coding sequence is TGTGCCAGCGGGCAAACGGGACTAGCGCAGGGCGAGCAGTACTTC.

This clonotype appeared a few times. One base away lies a much larger clone, so this may be a sequencing read error. The rearrangement uses TRBV5-6 and TRBJ2-3, with D hard to call. This CDR3 has 14 residues. V shed 4 bases and J shed 2 bases, with 11 bases lying between them. Per the germline V gene, CDR1 is SGHDT and CDR2 is YYEEEE. Written as DNA, the CDR3 is TGTGCCAGCAGCCGTAGCAGGAACACAGATACGCAGTATTTT. It translates to CASSRSRNTDTQYF. Drawing the rest from reference TRBV5-6 and TRBJ2-3, the complete variable domain is DAGVTQSPTHLIKTRGQQVTLRCSPKSGHDTVSWYQQALGQGPQFIFQYYEEEERQRGNFPDRFSGHQFPNYSSELNVNALLLGDSALYLCASSRSRNTDTQYFGPGTRLTVL.

The chain employs TRBV5-1 and TRBJ2-7; weak D call: TRBD1 (5 bases). The CDR3 is made up of 15 amino acids. The ends were cut back, 0 bases at V and 2 bases at J, with 12 bases in the middle. From germline, CDR1 is SGHRS and CDR2 YFSETQ. CDR3 in amino acids: CASSLVTQGTYEQYF. DNA for the CDR3: TGCGCCAGCAGCTTGGTAACGCAGGGAACCTACGAGCAGTACTTC. The complete variable domain, with remaining parts taken from reference TRBV5-1 and TRBJ2-7, reads KAGVTQTPRYLIKTRGQQVTLSCSPISGHRSVSWYQQTPGQGLQFLFEYFSETQRNKGNFPGRFSGRQFSNSRSEMNVSTLELGDSALYLCASSLVTQGTYEQYFGPGTRLTVT.

This clonotype was picked up many times. The chain combines TRBV2 with TRBJ2-2, with a tentative D call TRBD2 (6 bases). This CDR3 has 14 residues. CDR1 is SNHLY, CDR2 FYNNEI, per germline. V lost 7 bases and J lost 2, with 11 bases in between. CDR3 nucleotides: TGTGCCAGCATGGGCGGGGCCAACACCGGGGAGCTGTTTTTT. Encoded protein: CASMGGANTGELFF.

In this sample, this clonotype turned up many times. This chain uses TRBV24-1 with TRBJ2-3, with D maybe TRBD1 (6 bases). CDR3 length: 17 residues. Germline values: CDR1 KGHDR, CDR2 SFDVKD. V shed 1 base and J shed 1 base, with 14 bases lying between them. The CDR3 nucleotides read TGTGCCACCAGTGATTTCGGGAACAGGGCGGGCACAGATACGCAGTATTTT. Encoded protein: CATSDFGNRAGTDTQYF.

This clonotype was seen ten or more times. J is TRBJ2-5 and V is TRBV6-6; D might be TRBD1 (5 bases). The CDR3 runs 14 residues. The germline V and J ends were trimmed by 9 bases and 2 bases, with 16 bases remaining between them. Germline-derived CDR1 and CDR2 are MNHNY and SVGAGI (reference sequence). CDR3 sequence: CASQTAQHQETQYF. CDR3 bases: TGTGCCAGTCAGACAGCACAACATCAAGAGACCCAGTACTTC.

This clonotype was picked up many times. The chain links TRBV7-3 to TRBJ2-5; D uncertain. The CDR3 contains 14 residues. V lost 0 bases and J 2 bases, leaving 7 bases between the germline ends. Germline V CDR1 and CDR2: SGHTA, FQGTGA. The CDR3: CASSLTGRQETQYF. CDR3 in DNA: TGTGCCAGCAGCTTAACAGGGCGGCAAGAGACCCAGTACTTC. Full variable domain (outside the CDR3, taken from reference TRBV7-3 and TRBJ2-5): GAGVSQTPSNKVTEKGKYVELRCDPISGHTALYWYRQSLGQGPEFLIYFQGTGAADDSGLPNDRFFAVRPEGSVSTLKIQRTERGDSAVYLCASSLTGRQETQYFGPGTRLLVL.

There are many counts of this clonotype. The chain recombines TRBV18 with TRBJ2-1, with TRBD2 identical over 7 bases. With 1 base clipped from V and 9 bases from J, the junction kept 9 bases outside the gene matches. Germline values: CDR1 KGHSH, CDR2 LQKENI. The CDR3 totals 15 residues. CDR3 DNA: TGTGCCAGCTCACCACGAACTAGCGATTTGGGTGAGCAGTTCTTC. Protein: CASSPRTSDLGEQFF.

J is TRBJ2-4 and V is TRBV28; 11 positions agree with TRBD2. Germline V CDR1 and CDR2: MDHEN, SYDVKM. V lost 5 bases, J lost 9 bases, and 15 bases stayed unmatched. This CDR3 contains 17 residues. The CDR3 protein is CASSGDPHSGRAGIQYF. The DNA of the CDR3 is TGTGCCAGCAGTGGGGACCCCCATAGCGGGAGGGCCGGCATTCAGTACTTC. Full variable domain (rest looked up from reference TRBV28 and TRBJ2-4): DVKVTQSSRYLVKRTGEKVFLECVQDMDHENMFWYRQDPGLGLRLIYFSYDVKMKEKGDIPEGYSVSREKKERFSLILESASTNQTSMYLCASSGDPHSGRAGIQYFGAGTRLSVL.

This clonotype occurred many times. This chain joins TRBV7-2 and TRBJ2-7; possible D gene TRBD1, 5 bases. The V end was cut by 1 base, the J end by 0 bases, with 10 bases between. The CDR3 is 15 residues long. Looked up from germline, CDR1 is SGHTA and CDR2 is FQGNSA. CDR3 sequence (DNA): TGTGCCAGCAGCTTAGATCAGGGAAGCTCCTACGAGCAGTACTTC. Translating it yields CASSLDQGSSYEQYF.

This clonotype was detected ten times or more. V is TRBV20-1 and J is TRBJ2-1; 10 bases are shared with TRBD2. Germline V CDR1 and CDR2: DFQATT, SNEGSKA (reference sequence). The CDR3 totals 15 residues. The ends lost 3 bases at V and 4 bases at J; junction bases unmatched: 6. This chain's CDR3 is CSASAAGGRYNEQFF. CDR3 nucleotide sequence: TGCAGTGCTAGCGCAGCGGGGGGGCGGTACAATGAGCAGTTCTTC.

This clonotype has ten or more counts. This chain connects TRBV3-1 to TRBJ2-5; tentatively, D is TRBD2 (5 bases). The germline V and J ends were trimmed by 0 bases and 7 bases, with 21 bases remaining between them. Germline loops: CDR1 LGHDT, CDR2 YNNKEL (reference sequence). The CDR3 has 17 residues. The CDR3 DNA reads as TGTGCCAGCAGCCAAGAGGGGAAACCCGGGGTCCTTGGGACCCAGTACTTC. This gives the protein CASSQEGKPGVLGTQYF.

This clonotype came up many times. The chain employs TRBV24-1 and TRBJ2-5; D perhaps matches TRBD1 (5 bases). The CDR3 extends over 15 amino acids. Germline-derived CDR1 and CDR2 are KGHDR and SFDVKD. The V and J ends lost 4 bases and 1 base respectively, with 12 bases between them. In nucleotides, the CDR3 is TGTGCCACCAGTGACCCGACAGCTCCCCAAGAGACCCAGTACTTC. It yields the protein CATSDPTAPQETQYF.

CDR3 in amino acids: CASSKVGTRRDTQYF. The CDR3 region has the DNA TGTGCCAGCAGTAAAGTAGGGACCCGACGCGATACGCAGTATTTT. The chain is built from TRBV7-2 and TRBJ2-3; TRBD1 or TRBD2 may be the D gene (5 bases each). The V end lost 6 bases, the J end lost 6 bases, and 19 bases lay between the germline ends. The germline CDR1 and CDR2 sequences are SGHTA and FQGNSA. The CDR3 consists of 15 residues. Looking up the rest from reference TRBV7-2 and TRBJ2-3 gives the full variable domain: GAGVSQSPSNKVTEKGKDVELRCDPISGHTALYWYRQSLGQGLEFLIYFQGNSAPDKSGLPSDRFSAERTGGSVSTLTIQRTQQEDSAVYLCASSKVGTRRDTQYFGPGTRLTVL.

This clonotype has a count of ten or more. The genes are TRBV20-1 and TRBJ2-7; D remains ambiguous. CDR1 DFQATT and CDR2 SNEGSKA come from the germline V gene (reference sequence). The CDR3 contains 13 residues. Trimming took off 5 bases at V and 0 bases at J, with 11 bases between the two ends. In nucleotides, the CDR3 is TGCAGTGCTCCCCAGCCACCCTCCTACGAGCAGTACTTC. It translates to CSAPQPPSYEQYF.

This clonotype occurred many times. J is TRBJ2-7 and V is TRBV5-6; 8 positions agree with TRBD1. With V trimmed by 2 bases and J by 0 bases, 4 bases remained unmatched. CDR1 and CDR2 (germline): SGHDT, YYEEEE. The CDR3 is 15 amino acids. This chain's CDR3 is CASSLWDRPSYEQYF. CDR3 nucleotides: TGTGCCAGCAGCTTATGGGACAGGCCCTCCTACGAGCAGTACTTC.

This clonotype has ten or more counts. V usage is TRBV3-1 and J usage is TRBJ2-7; TRBD2 aligns across 11 bases. V lost 1 base to trimming and J lost 6 bases; unmatched junction nucleotides: 5. Per germline, CDR1 LGHDT and CDR2 YNNKEL (reference sequence). There are 15 residues in the CDR3. For the CDR3, the DNA is TGTGCCAGCAGCCAAGGACTAGCGGGACCCGGCGAGCAGTACTTC. It yields the protein CASSQGLAGPGEQYF.

The sample holds many counts of this clonotype. The J gene is TRBJ2-7, the V gene TRBV28; D uncertain. CDR3 size: 13 residues. V was clipped by 6 bases and J by 3 bases, with 12 bases between them. Germline lookup yields CDR1 MDHEN and CDR2 SYDVKM. DNA for the CDR3: TGTGCCAGCAGCCTAACGGAGCTCTACGAGCAGTACTTC. It specifies CASSLTELYEQYF.